This note documents a single T cell receptor (beta chain) sequence. Antigen unknown. Autoimmune disease history or systemic immunosuppression disqualified patients. The data were obtained in a study of OX40 agonist ivuxolimab in advanced cancers. Study details: The study treated patients with ivuxolimab, an agonistic anti-OX40 (CD134) antibody.

Clones were sequenced by immunoSEQ multiplex PCR, and TCRdb holds only the in-frame ones, with some missing. The repertoire holds tens of thousands of clones, with more than 80% as singletons. Study findings and constraints: On average, CD8+ T cells had more expanded clones than CD4+. At 0.1 to 3.0 mg/kg, CD4+ and CD8+ blood T cells expanded clonally by week 6.

Germline CDR1 is KGHSH and CDR2 is LQKENI. Trimming left V 3 bases short and J 0 bases short, with 9 bases between. This CDR3 has 15 amino acids. Sequencing was performed on CD4+ or CD8+ T cells sorted from blood, taken in a trial of the OX40 agonist ivuxolimab. This chain connects TRBV18 to TRBJ2-1, with TRBD2 as a possible D gene (6 bases). The clonotype was recovered from an adult with an advanced solid tumor such as melanoma, head and neck, liver or kidney cancer. The CDR3 loop reads CASSPRDSSYNEQFF. CDR3 DNA: TGTGCCAGCTCACCGAGGGACTCCTCCTACAATGAGCAGTTCTTC.